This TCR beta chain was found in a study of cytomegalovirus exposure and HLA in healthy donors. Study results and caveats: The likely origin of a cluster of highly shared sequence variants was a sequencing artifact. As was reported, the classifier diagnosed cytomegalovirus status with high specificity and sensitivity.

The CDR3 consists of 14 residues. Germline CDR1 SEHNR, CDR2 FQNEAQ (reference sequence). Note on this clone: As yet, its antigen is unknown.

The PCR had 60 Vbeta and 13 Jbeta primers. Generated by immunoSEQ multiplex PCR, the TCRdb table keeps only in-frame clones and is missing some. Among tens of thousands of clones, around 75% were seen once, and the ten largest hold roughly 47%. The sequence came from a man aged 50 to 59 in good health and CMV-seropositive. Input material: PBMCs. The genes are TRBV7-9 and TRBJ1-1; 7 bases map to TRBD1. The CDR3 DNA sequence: TGTTCTAGCAGCCGACAGGGCTTGAACACTGAAGCTTTCTTT. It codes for CSSSRQGLNTEAFF.